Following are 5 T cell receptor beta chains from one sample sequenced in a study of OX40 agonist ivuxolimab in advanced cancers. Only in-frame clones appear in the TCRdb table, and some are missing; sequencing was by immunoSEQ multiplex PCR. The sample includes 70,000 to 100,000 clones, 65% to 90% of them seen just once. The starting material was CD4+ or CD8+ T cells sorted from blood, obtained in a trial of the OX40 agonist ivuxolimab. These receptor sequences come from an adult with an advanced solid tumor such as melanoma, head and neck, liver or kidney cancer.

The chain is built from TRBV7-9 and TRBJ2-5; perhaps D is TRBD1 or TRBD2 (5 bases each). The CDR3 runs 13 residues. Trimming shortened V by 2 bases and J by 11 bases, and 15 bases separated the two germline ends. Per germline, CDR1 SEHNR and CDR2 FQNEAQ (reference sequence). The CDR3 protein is CASSLSRVEEQYF. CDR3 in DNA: TGTGCCAGCAGCTTATCCAGGGTGGAGGAGCAGTACTTC. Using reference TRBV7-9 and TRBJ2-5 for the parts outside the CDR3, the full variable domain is DTGVSQNPRHKITKRGQNVTFRCDPISEHNRLYWYRQTLGQGPEFLTYFQNEAQLEKSRLLSDRFSAERPKGSFSTLEIQRTEQGDSAMYLCASSLSRVEEQYFGPGTRLLVL.

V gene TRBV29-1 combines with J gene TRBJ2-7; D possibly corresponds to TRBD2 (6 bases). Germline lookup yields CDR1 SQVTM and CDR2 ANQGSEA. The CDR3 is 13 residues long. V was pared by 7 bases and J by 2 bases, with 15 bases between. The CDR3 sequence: CSARTIQAYEQYF. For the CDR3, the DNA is TGCAGCGCCCGGACTATCCAAGCCTACGAGCAGTACTTC.

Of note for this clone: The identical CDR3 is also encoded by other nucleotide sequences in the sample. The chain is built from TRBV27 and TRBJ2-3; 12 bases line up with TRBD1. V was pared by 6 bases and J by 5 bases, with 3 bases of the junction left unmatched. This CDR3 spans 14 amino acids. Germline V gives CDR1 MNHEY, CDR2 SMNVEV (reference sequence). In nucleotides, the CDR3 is TGTGCCAGCAGCCGGGACAGGGGGCTAGATACGCAGTATTTT. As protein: CASSRDRGLDTQYF.

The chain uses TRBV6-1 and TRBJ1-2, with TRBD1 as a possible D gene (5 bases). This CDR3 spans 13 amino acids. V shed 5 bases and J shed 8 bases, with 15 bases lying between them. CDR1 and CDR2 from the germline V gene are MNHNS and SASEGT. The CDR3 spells CASSTGTSGGYTF. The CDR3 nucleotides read TGTGCCAGCAGTACCGGGACCTCGGGCGGCTACACCTTC.

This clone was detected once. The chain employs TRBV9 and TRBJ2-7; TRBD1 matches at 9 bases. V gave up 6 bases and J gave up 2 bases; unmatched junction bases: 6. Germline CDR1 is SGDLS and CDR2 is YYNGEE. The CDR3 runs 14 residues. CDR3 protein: CASTPGQGPYEQYF. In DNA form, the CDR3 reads TGTGCCAGCACCCCGGGACAGGGCCCCTACGAGCAGTACTTC.